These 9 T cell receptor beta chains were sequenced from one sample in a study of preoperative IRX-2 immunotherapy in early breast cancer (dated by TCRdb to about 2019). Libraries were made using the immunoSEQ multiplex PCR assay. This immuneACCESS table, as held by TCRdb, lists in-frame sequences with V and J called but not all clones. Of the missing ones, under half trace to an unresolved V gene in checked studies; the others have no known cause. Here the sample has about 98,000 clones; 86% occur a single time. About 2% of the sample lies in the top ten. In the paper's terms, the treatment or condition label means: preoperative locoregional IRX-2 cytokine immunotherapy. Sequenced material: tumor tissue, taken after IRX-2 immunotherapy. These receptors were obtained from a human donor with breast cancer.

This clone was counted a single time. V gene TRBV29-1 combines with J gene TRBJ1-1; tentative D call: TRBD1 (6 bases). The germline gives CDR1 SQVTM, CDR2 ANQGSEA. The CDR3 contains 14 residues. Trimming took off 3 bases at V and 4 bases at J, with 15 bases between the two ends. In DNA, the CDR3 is TGCAGCGTTGAGTCGCAGGGGAGTCGCACTGAAGCTTTCTTT. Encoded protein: CSVESQGSRTEAFF.

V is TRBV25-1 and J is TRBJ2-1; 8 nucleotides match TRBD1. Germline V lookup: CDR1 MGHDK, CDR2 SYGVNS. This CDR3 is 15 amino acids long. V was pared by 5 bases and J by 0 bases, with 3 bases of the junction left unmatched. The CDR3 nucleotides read TGTGCCAGCAGTCCCGGACAGGGCTCCTACAATGAGCAGTTCTTC. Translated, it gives CASSPGQGSYNEQFF.

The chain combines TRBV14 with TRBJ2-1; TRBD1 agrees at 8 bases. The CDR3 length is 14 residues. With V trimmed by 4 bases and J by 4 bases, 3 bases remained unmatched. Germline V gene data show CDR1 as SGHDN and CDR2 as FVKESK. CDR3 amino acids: CASSPTGVYNEQFF. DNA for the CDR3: TGTGCCAGCAGCCCGACAGGGGTTTACAATGAGCAGTTCTTC. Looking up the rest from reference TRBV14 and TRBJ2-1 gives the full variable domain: EAGVTQFPSHSVIEKGQTVTLRCDPISGHDNLYWYRRVMGKEIKFLLHFVKESKQDESGMPNNRFLAERTGGTYSTLKVQPAELEDSGVYFCASSPTGVYNEQFFGPGTRLTVL.

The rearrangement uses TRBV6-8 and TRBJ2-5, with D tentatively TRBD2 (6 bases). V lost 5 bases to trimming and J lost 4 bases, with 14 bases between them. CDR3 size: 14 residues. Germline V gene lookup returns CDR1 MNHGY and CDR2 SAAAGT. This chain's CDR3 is CASSPTTRSETQYF. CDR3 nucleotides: TGTGCCAGCAGTCCCACGACTAGATCAGAGACCCAGTACTTC.

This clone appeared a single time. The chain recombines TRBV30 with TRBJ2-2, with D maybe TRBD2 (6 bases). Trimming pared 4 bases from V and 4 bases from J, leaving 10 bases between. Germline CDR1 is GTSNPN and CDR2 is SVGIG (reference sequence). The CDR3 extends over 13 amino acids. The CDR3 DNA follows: TGTGCCTGGACCGGGACTGGCACCGGGGAGCTGTTTTTT. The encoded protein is CAWTGTGTGELFF.

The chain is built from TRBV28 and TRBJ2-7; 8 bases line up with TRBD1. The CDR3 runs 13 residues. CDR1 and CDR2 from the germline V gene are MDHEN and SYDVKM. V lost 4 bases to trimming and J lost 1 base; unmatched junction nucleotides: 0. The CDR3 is CASSYRGSYEQYF. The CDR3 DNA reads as TGTGCCAGCAGTTACAGGGGGTCCTACGAGCAGTACTTC. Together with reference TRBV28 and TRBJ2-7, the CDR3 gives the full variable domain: DVKVTQSSRYLVKRTGEKVFLECVQDMDHENMFWYRQDPGLGLRLIYFSYDVKMKEKGDIPEGYSVSREKKERFSLILESASTNQTSMYLCASSYRGSYEQYFGPGTRLTVT.

CDR3 sequence (DNA): TGTGCCAGCAGAAGGGGACTCAGAGGTCTCCCCTACAATGAGCAGTTCTTC. It specifies CASRRGLRGLPYNEQFF. V is TRBV6-8 and J is TRBJ2-1; maybe TRBD2 (6 bases). Trimming took off 6 bases at V and 2 bases at J, with 20 bases between the two ends. This CDR3 contains 17 residues. From germline, CDR1 is MNHGY and CDR2 SAAAGT.

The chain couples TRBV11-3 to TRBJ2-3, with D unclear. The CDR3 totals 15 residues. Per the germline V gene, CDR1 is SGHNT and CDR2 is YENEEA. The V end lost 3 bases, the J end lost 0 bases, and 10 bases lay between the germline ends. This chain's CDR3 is CASSLAQGSTDTQYF. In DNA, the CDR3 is TGTGCCAGCAGCTTGGCACAAGGTAGCACAGATACGCAGTATTTT.

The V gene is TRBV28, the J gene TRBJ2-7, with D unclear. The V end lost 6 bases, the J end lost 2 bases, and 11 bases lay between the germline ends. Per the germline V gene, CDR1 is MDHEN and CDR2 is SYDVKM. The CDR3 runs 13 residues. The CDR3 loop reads CASRTLGPYEQYF. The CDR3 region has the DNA TGTGCCAGCAGGACCCTCGGTCCCTACGAGCAGTACTTC. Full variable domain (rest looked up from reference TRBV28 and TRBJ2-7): DVKVTQSSRYLVKRTGEKVFLECVQDMDHENMFWYRQDPGLGLRLIYFSYDVKMKEKGDIPEGYSVSREKKERFSLILESASTNQTSMYLCASRTLGPYEQYFGPGTRLTVT.